This TCR beta chain was identified in a study of blood T cell repertoires in COVID-19. Study-wide context: PBMCs, B-cell-depleted T cells, or T cells were the source of the cDNA or gDNA that made up the material.

In the source study's methods: Reference gene primer amplification gave nucleated cell count estimates. Produced via immunoSEQ multiplex PCR; TCRdb's table is partial and in-frame only. D and trimming come from the DNA, and the V and J calls and clone size come from that table. The sample shows over 150,000 clones, around 85% of them seen only once. Seattle-derived patients entered the study during active infection and were followed longitudinally. Germline V gene data show CDR1 as WSHSY and CDR2 as SAAADI. J lost 2 bases, V lost 6 bases, and 1 base had no gene match. This CDR3 spans 13 amino acids. This TCR was sampled from an older man with COVID-19, enrolled during active disease. The specimen was peripheral blood. The V and J genes are TRBV10-2 and TRBJ1-5; TRBD1 matches 7 bases. The DNA for the CDR3 is TGCGCCAGCAGGGGGACAGGCAATCAGCCCCAGCATTTT. Protein product: CASRGTGNQPQHF.